These 21 T cell receptor beta chains came from one sample sequenced in a study of metastatic and nonmetastatic thyroid tumors. Patients underwent thyroid surgery, and none had received any treatment before it. TCRdb re-called the PCR reads via MiXCR. The top ten hold approximately 15% of the sample, which has approximately 35,000 clones, roughly 10% seen once. What was sequenced was blood. Every receptor here comes from a female donor with papillary thyroid cancer or a benign thyroid nodule (not recorded which). Some clones in this sample may be carry-over from other donors' samples.

Many counts were recorded for this clone. This chain joins TRBV27 and TRBJ2-3; D is unresolved. CDR1 is MNHEY, CDR2 SMNVEV, per germline (reference sequence). The germline V and J ends were trimmed by 3 bases and 6 bases, with 10 bases remaining between them. CDR3 length: 13 amino acids. CDR3 in amino acids: CASSFGGRDTQYF. CDR3 nucleotide sequence: TGTGCCAGCAGTTTTGGTGGCAGGGATACGCAGTATTTT.

The table lists this clone with a few counts. Since a much larger clone is just one base distant, this may be a read error. The chain links TRBV28 to TRBJ2-5; D might be TRBD1 (5 bases). Germline V gene lookup returns CDR1 MDHEN and CDR2 SYDVKM. CDR3 length: 14 amino acids. Here the CDR3 reads CASSYAVGREIQYF. The CDR3 DNA is TGTGCCAGCAGTTATGCGGTGGGGCGAGAGATCCAGTACTTC.

This clone was counted many times. The chain links TRBV12-5 to TRBJ2-7, with D unclear. This CDR3 is built from 12 residues. V gave up 7 bases and J gave up 0 bases, with 7 bases separating them. Germline assignment: CDR1 LGHNT and CDR2 FRNRAP. CDR3 sequence reads: CASVQGSYEQYF. CDR3 sequence (DNA): TGTGCTAGTGTCCAAGGCTCCTACGAGCAGTACTTC.

In its sample, this clone was seen a few times. The germline gene is not matched at one end of the junction; a read error may be the cause. V and J are TRBV28 and TRBJ2-5; the match to TRBD2 covers 11 bases. The CDR3 extends over 15 amino acids. From germline, CDR1 is MDHEN and CDR2 SYDVKM. The CDR3 sequence: CAGHELAGARETQYF. In DNA, the CDR3 is TGTGCCGGACACGAACTAGCGGGAGCGAGAGAGACGCAGTACTTC.

This clone has only a few counts. The rearrangement links TRBV6-5 to TRBJ2-5, with D uncertain. Trimming stripped 0 bases from V and 9 bases from J, with 11 bases between. This CDR3 spans 13 amino acids. Germline V gene data show CDR1 as MNHEY and CDR2 as SVGAGI. The CDR3 region is CASSYSPSGAQYF. The CDR3 DNA reads as TGTGCCAGCAGTTACTCGCCATCGGGTGCCCAGTACTTC.

This clone was seen many times. V is TRBV6-4 and J is TRBJ1-1; no reliable D call. The V end was cut by 0 bases, the J end by 1 base, with 6 bases between. Germline lookup yields CDR1 MRHNA and CDR2 SNTAGT. This CDR3 has 14 residues. CDR3 coding DNA: TGTGCCAGCAGTGACTCGAACAGGAACACTGAAGCTTTCTTT. It codes for CASSDSNRNTEAFF.

In its sample, this clone was seen many times. The chain carries TRBV20-1 and TRBJ1-6, with D maybe TRBD1 (5 bases). V lost 4 bases, J lost 13 bases, and 17 bases lay in between. Germline values: CDR1 DFQATT, CDR2 SNEGSKA (reference sequence). CDR3 length: 13 residues. The CDR3 nucleotides read TGCAGTGCTAACCCGATCGGGGGGTCTCCCCTCCACTTT. This codes for CSANPIGGSPLHF.

This clone was counted many times. The genes are TRBV15 and TRBJ2-1; TRBD2 agrees at 8 bases. V lost 2 bases to trimming and J lost 4 bases; unmatched junction nucleotides: 7. Germline CDR1 is LNHNV and CDR2 is YYDKDF (reference sequence). The CDR3 spans 16 residues. CDR3 in amino acids: CATSRPGLENYNEQFF. The CDR3 region has the DNA TGTGCCACCAGCAGACCGGGACTAGAGAATTACAATGAGCAGTTCTTC.

This clone was counted ten times or more. The chain joins TRBV14 to TRBJ1-1; the D gene is possibly TRBD1 (5 bases). Germline lookup yields CDR1 SGHDN and CDR2 FVKESK. Trimming pared 2 bases from V and 7 bases from J, leaving 11 bases between. The CDR3 is 13 amino acids. The CDR3 coding sequence is TGTGCCAGCAGCCAACCGGGGGACTTTGAAGCTTTCTTT. Protein sequence: CASSQPGDFEAFF. The full variable domain, rest sourced from reference TRBV14 and TRBJ1-1, is EAGVTQFPSHSVIEKGQTVTLRCDPISGHDNLYWYRRVMGKEIKFLLHFVKESKQDESGMPNNRFLAERTGGTYSTLKVQPAELEDSGVYFCASSQPGDFEAFFGQGTRLTVV.

This clone occurred many times. The chain combines TRBV11-3 with TRBJ2-1; D not certain. V was clipped by 1 base and J by 0 bases, with 28 bases between them. Germline V gene sequence: CDR1 SGHNT, CDR2 YENEEA. The length of the CDR3 is 22 residues. This CDR3 is CASSLGPTVDVGSRYSYNEQFF. The CDR3 coding sequence is TGTGCCAGCAGCTTAGGCCCTACAGTGGACGTCGGCTCCCGCTACTCCTACAATGAGCAGTTCTTC.

By frequency in the sample, this clone is medium-sized. The chain couples TRBV12-3 or TRBV12-4 to TRBJ2-7; D is unclear. The CDR3 is 12 amino acids. The V end lost 2 bases, the J end lost 4 bases, and 6 bases lay between the germline ends. The CDR3 DNA reads TGTGCCAGCAGTTTATCCCTATACGAGCAGTACTTC. It specifies CASSLSLYEQYF.

This clone was counted at least ten times. The chain couples TRBV4-1 to TRBJ2-1; 7 nucleotides line up with TRBD2. The V and J ends lost 2 bases and 6 bases, in that order; junction bases with no gene match: 4. Germline-derived CDR1 and CDR2 are MGHRA and YSYEKL. The CDR3 covers 14 residues. In nucleotides, the CDR3 is TGCGCCAGCAGCCAACATCTAGCGGTCAATGAGCAGTTCTTC. This encodes CASSQHLAVNEQFF.

This clone was counted many times. The chain joins TRBV20-1 to TRBJ2-3; D is undetermined. The CDR3 has 12 residues. The V and J ends lost 2 bases and 5 bases respectively, with 8 bases between them. CDR1 is DFQATT, CDR2 SNEGSKA, per germline (reference sequence). As DNA, the CDR3 is TGCAGTGCTAGATTGGCTCGAGATACGCAGTATTTT. It is translated as CSARLARDTQYF.

This clone was counted a few times. It may be a read error: a sequence one base away is much more abundant. V usage is TRBV9 and J usage is TRBJ2-1; D not certain. This CDR3 has 12 residues. CDR1 and CDR2 from the germline V gene are SGDLS and YYNGEE. The DNA for the CDR3 is TGTTCCAGCAGCGATTCCTACAATGAGCAGTTCTTC. Translating it yields CSSSDSYNEQFF.

This clone occurred many times. The V gene is TRBV9, the J gene TRBJ2-1, with 9 positions matching TRBD2. Germline loops: CDR1 SGDLS, CDR2 YYNGEE. V lost 0 bases to trimming and J lost 2 bases; unmatched junction nucleotides: 9. CDR3 length equals 18 residues. The CDR3 DNA follows: TGTGCCAGCAGCGTAGTTGGCGGGAGGGCCGTGGCCTACAATGAGCAGTTCTTC. Its protein product is CASSVVGGRAVAYNEQFF.

Many counts were recorded for this clone. The rearrangement joins TRBV20-1 to TRBJ2-3; D possibly uses TRBD1 or TRBD2 (5 bases each). The V end was cut by 5 bases, the J end by 3 bases, with 18 bases between. The germline CDR1 and CDR2 sequences are DFQATT and SNEGSKA (reference sequence). This CDR3 contains 15 residues. The CDR3 loop reads CSASVRQWGTDTQYF. The CDR3 nucleotides read TGCAGTGCTTCCGTTAGGCAGTGGGGGACAGATACGCAGTATTTT.

This clone was seen repeatedly, ten times or more. The chain is built from TRBV3-1 and TRBJ1-2, with TRBD1 matching over 11 bases. With 6 bases clipped from V and 8 bases from J, the junction kept 17 bases outside the gene matches. This CDR3 comprises 17 residues. Germline CDR1 reads LGHDT; CDR2 reads YNNKEL (reference sequence). Here the CDR3 DNA reads TGTGCCAGCAGTAGAGCGGACCCGGGACAGGGGGTGGGGGGCTACACCTTC. This codes for CASSRADPGQGVGGYTF.

This clone was seen at least ten times. This chain connects TRBV19 to TRBJ1-5; TRBD1 is a possible D gene (6 bases). The CDR3 is made up of 16 amino acids. V lost 1 base to trimming and J lost 1 base, with 11 bases between them. CDR1 and CDR2 from the germline V gene are LNHDA and SQIVND (reference sequence). CDR3 in amino acids: CASSIGGGRSNQPQHF. CDR3 in DNA: TGTGCCAGTAGTATAGGCGGGGGGCGAAGCAATCAGCCCCAGCATTTT.

Ten or more counts support this clone. J is TRBJ2-2 and V is TRBV4-2, with 12 bases identical to TRBD2. The CDR3 is 18 residues long. With 2 bases clipped from V and 4 bases from J, the junction kept 8 bases outside the gene matches. Germline CDR1 reads LGHNA; CDR2 reads YNFKEQ. The CDR3 reads CASSQQASGRVFTGELFF. In nucleotides, the CDR3 is TGTGCCAGCAGCCAACAGGCTAGCGGGAGGGTATTCACCGGGGAGCTGTTTTTT.

The V gene is TRBV27, the J gene TRBJ2-3; TRBD1 matches at 8 bases. Losses at the gene ends were 7 bases for V and 8 bases for J; bases not matched to a gene: 20. This CDR3 is built from 17 residues. The germline gives CDR1 MNHEY, CDR2 SMNVEV (reference sequence). CDR3 sequence: CASINIGRQGATGTQYF. The CDR3 region has the DNA TGTGCCAGCATTAATATAGGGCGGCAGGGGGCGACGGGTACGCAGTATTTT.

The table lists this clone with many counts. A much larger clone differs by one base, so this may be a read error. At the DNA level, this CDR3 is encoded by other sequences in the same sample as well. This sequence joins TRBV5-6 and TRBJ1-2; TRBD1 is a possible D gene (5 bases). Looked up from germline, CDR1 is SGHDT and CDR2 is YYEEEE. There are 14 residues in the CDR3. The CDR3 DNA reads TGCGCCAGCAGCTTAGGACAACTAAAACAGGGCTACACCTTC. This translates into CASSLGQLKQGYTF.